Below, 14 T cell receptor beta chains from the same sample are listed, as sequenced in a study of CD8+ T cells in alopecia areata. cDNA prepared by RNA extraction and subsequent reverse transcription served as the template for sequencing. TCRdb's table, derived via immunoSEQ multiplex PCR, lists solely in-frame clones and lacks some. The sample shows roughly 220,000 clones, 35% to 45% of them seen only once. Treatment of the sample: oral pan-JAK inhibitor, 5-10 mg twice daily. The sample was CD4+ T cells sorted from blood, taken around week 30, from a patient treated with tofacitinib. These receptors came from a human donor with alopecia areata.

V gene TRBV5-1 combines with J gene TRBJ2-5; a weak D match, TRBD2 (5 bases). Germline CDR1 is SGHRS and CDR2 is YFSETQ. V lost 4 bases to trimming and J lost 4 bases, with 8 bases between them. The CDR3 has 12 residues. This chain's CDR3 is CASSRGGETQYF. CDR3 nucleotides: TGCGCCAGCAGCCGGGGTGGAGAGACCCAGTACTTC.

The gene calls are TRBV11-2 and TRBJ1-2, with D tentatively TRBD1 (5 bases). The germline gives CDR1 SGHAT, CDR2 FQNNGV. This CDR3 contains 15 residues. Trimming pared 5 bases from V and 5 bases from J, leaving 18 bases between. The CDR3: CASSPGTLARYGYTF. The CDR3 nucleotides read TGTGCCAGCAGCCCCGGGACCCTCGCTAGATATGGCTACACCTTC.

V usage is TRBV30 and J usage is TRBJ2-1; TRBD2 aligns across 11 bases. Germline CDR1 GTSNPN, CDR2 SVGIG (reference sequence). This CDR3 has 22 residues. V was clipped by 0 bases and J by 5 bases; unmatched bases: 24. CDR3 nucleotides: TGTGCCTGGAGTGTAAAATGGGGTCGGCTAGCGGGGGGACTCGGCGACAACAATGAGCAGTTCTTC. Translated: CAWSVKWGRLAGGLGDNNEQFF.

This clone was counted between two and nine times. The chain carries TRBV11-2 and TRBJ2-2; perhaps TRBD1 as D (5 bases). The CDR3 length is 16 residues. Germline V gene data show CDR1 as SGHAT and CDR2 as FQNNGV. Trimming stripped 1 base from V and 0 bases from J, with 9 bases between. As DNA, the CDR3 is TGTGCCAGCAGCTTAGGACAGCTAGCGAACACCGGGGAGCTGTTTTTT. Translation gives CASSLGQLANTGELFF.

The chain recombines TRBV7-9 with TRBJ1-6; no definite D call. The CDR3 has 15 amino acids. Germline-derived CDR1 and CDR2 are SEHNR and FQNEAQ (reference sequence). V was cut by 1 base and J by 6 bases, with 10 bases left in between. CDR3 DNA: TGTGCCAGCAGCTTAGATGGCCGAGCTAATTCACCCCTCCACTTT. Translated: CASSLDGRANSPLHF.

The V and J genes are TRBV4-2 and TRBJ2-2; D is uncertain. V was clipped by 4 bases and J by 3 bases, with 9 bases between them. CDR1 is LGHNA and CDR2 is YNFKEQ in the germline V gene. The CDR3 is 14 residues long. CDR3 loop: CASSRIGDTGELFF. DNA of the CDR3: TGTGCCAGCAGCCGCATTGGGGACACCGGGGAGCTGTTTTTT.

This clone was detected once. The chain joins TRBV6-6 to TRBJ1-5, with D hard to call. Deletions cut 4 bases from V and 8 bases from J, with 12 bases between. The CDR3 covers 13 residues. Germline values: CDR1 MNHNY, CDR2 SVGAGI (reference sequence). CDR3 sequence: CASSSPRVEPQHF. In nucleotides, the CDR3 is TGTGCCAGCAGTTCCCCCCGGGTGGAGCCCCAGCATTTT.

V gene TRBV29-1 combines with J gene TRBJ1-1; possible D gene TRBD1, 6 bases. V was pared by 7 bases and J by 7 bases, with 19 bases between. Looked up from germline, CDR1 is SQVTM and CDR2 is ANQGSEA. This CDR3 has 13 amino acids. This chain's CDR3 is CSALVRGAGEAFF. In nucleotides, the CDR3 is TGCAGCGCCCTTGTTAGGGGGGCCGGTGAAGCTTTCTTT.

This rearrangement joins TRBV27 to TRBJ1-2; D not certain. Germline-derived CDR1 and CDR2 are MNHEY and SMNVEV (reference sequence). V lost 1 base to trimming and J lost 6 bases, with 9 bases between them. CDR3 length: 13 amino acids. CDR3 residues: CASSLYGFDGYTF. The CDR3 DNA follows: TGTGCCAGCAGTTTATATGGTTTTGATGGCTACACCTTC.

The chain is built from TRBV27 and TRBJ2-2, with 8 nucleotides matching TRBD2. CDR3 length equals 15 residues. Trimming at V came to 3 bases and at J to 4 bases, leaving 4 bases not matched to a gene. Germline V CDR1 and CDR2: MNHEY, SMNVEV (reference sequence). CDR3 sequence reads: CASSLTSAVTGELFF. The CDR3 DNA is TGTGCCAGCAGTTTGACTAGCGCGGTCACCGGGGAGCTGTTTTTT.

The rearrangement uses TRBV7-6 and TRBJ2-3, with 12 positions matching TRBD2. Germline V CDR1 and CDR2: SGHVS, FNYEAQ. This CDR3 contains 17 residues. The J segment lost 4 bases and the V segment lost 2 bases, leaving 7 bases of the junction unmatched. The CDR3 sequence: CASSLQTTSGSADTQYF. In nucleotides, the CDR3 is TGTGCCAGCAGCTTACAGACGACTAGCGGGAGTGCAGATACGCAGTATTTT.

The CDR3 spells CASSLRLNQETQYF. DNA for the CDR3: TGCGCCAGCAGCTTGAGGCTGAACCAAGAGACCCAGTACTTC. The gene calls are TRBV5-1 and TRBJ2-5; D uncertain. Germline V lookup: CDR1 SGHRS, CDR2 YFSETQ. Trimming pared 1 base from V and 0 bases from J, leaving 7 bases between. CDR3 length: 14 residues.

The J gene is TRBJ2-3, the V gene TRBV11-2; 7 nucleotides agree with TRBD2. The germline CDR1 and CDR2 sequences are SGHAT and FQNNGV. V lost 3 bases to trimming and J lost 5 bases; unmatched junction nucleotides: 11. This CDR3 has 16 residues. The CDR3: CASSFFAGERGDTQYF. CDR3 DNA: TGTGCCAGCAGCTTTTTCGCGGGAGAGAGGGGAGATACGCAGTATTTT.

The sample holds a few counts of this clone. The chain joins TRBV27 to TRBJ2-2; weak D call: TRBD2 (5 bases). Per the germline V gene, CDR1 is MNHEY and CDR2 is SMNVEV (reference sequence). The CDR3 covers 13 residues. V was pared by 7 bases and J by 4 bases, with 10 bases between. The CDR3 reads CASTRAATGELFF. In DNA, the CDR3 is TGTGCCAGCACGAGGGCTGCCACCGGGGAGCTGTTTTTT.